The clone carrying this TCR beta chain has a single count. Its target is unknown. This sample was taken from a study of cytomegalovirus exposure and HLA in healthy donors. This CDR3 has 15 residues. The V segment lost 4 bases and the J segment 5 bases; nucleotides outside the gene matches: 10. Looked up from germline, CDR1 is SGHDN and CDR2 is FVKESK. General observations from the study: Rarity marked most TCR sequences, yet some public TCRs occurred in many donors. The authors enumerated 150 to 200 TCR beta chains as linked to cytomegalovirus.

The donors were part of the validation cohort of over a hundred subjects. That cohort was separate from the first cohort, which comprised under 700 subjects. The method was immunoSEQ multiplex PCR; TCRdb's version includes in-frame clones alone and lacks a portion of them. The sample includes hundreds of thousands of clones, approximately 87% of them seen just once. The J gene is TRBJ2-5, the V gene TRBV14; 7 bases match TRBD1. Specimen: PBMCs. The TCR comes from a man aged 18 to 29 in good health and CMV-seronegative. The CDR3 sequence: CASSLQGQPLETQYF. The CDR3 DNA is TGTGCCAGCAGCCTACAGGGACAGCCCCTGGAGACCCAGTACTTC.